Described below is a single TCR beta chain sequence and its context. What this receptor recognizes is not known. No base quality values were provided; no much bigger clone lies one nucleotide off. V lost 4 bases and J lost 1 base, and the count of bases not matched to a germline gene is 5. Sequences PRHDT (CDR1) and FYEKMQ (CDR2) are obtained from the germline V gene (reference sequence). The CDR3 holds 15 amino acids from the cysteine to the phenylalanine. Only the CDR3 portion is preserved as DNA: 45 bases, with reading frame beginning at the first base. Donors were 39 systemically healthy Caucasian individuals from Russia aged roughly 6 to 100 years. Approximately 9.3 milliliters of peripheral blood were collected from each donor into EDTA-treated Vacutainer tubes. Ficoll-Paque density-gradient centrifugation was used to isolate PBMCs, with at least 6 million per sample. Trizol reagent was used to extract total RNA from PBMCs, with at least 6 micrograms per sample. The percentages of naive CD45RAhigh/CD27high T cells were determined by flow cytometry on a PBMC aliquot from every donor.

This sample was taken from a study of blood T cells in healthy people across ages (dated by TCRdb to between 2014 and 2017). About the full investigation: In model experiments, template switching captured about one uniquely barcoded TCR beta cDNA molecule for every two T cells. Using deep sequencing normalized with unique cDNA molecular identifiers, the study measured how TCR beta repertoire diversity changes with age. Donors were grouped into four age groups: young (average about 15 years), middle-aged (roughly 40), aged (62) and long-lived (about 82). The study analyzed two additional independent replicas of 1 million unique cDNA reads from the same blood draw for two donors, one aged 18 to 30 and one aged 80 or older. Here is what the overall study found, with its caveats: Estimates of total diversity based on one million sequenced T cells were regarded as lower bounds and as underestimates. Observed TCR beta diversity correlated strongly with the percentage of naive T cells measured by flow cytometry. Compared with the aged group, the long-lived group had more naive CD4+ T cells, fewer expanded clones and increased TCR diversity, suggesting age selection. Observed TCR beta diversity per million T cells fell roughly linearly with age, and a significant reduction was already apparent by age roughly 41. Because profiling used bulk unsorted PBMCs, naive and antigen-experienced compartments could not be compared conclusively. Because the CMV infection status of the donors was unknown, age-related changes in expanded clonotypes may potentially have been confounded.

The library was prepared using 5' RACE. Sequenced using an Illumina HiSeq 2500. The second PCR ran for roughly 7 to 11 cycles and used a J-beta primer mix along with a sample-barcoded 5' primer. A unique molecular identifier was introduced onto each TCR beta cDNA molecule by a template-switch 5' adaptor carrying 12 random nucleotides. At least 2.5 million CDR3-containing paired-end reads were obtained from each sample. First-strand cDNA was synthesized from all RNA with the Mint cDNA synthesis kit, primed by a TRBC-specific oligonucleotide. Following uracil-DNA glycosylase treatment, all cDNA underwent a first 18-cycle PCR with the universal primers M1SS and BC2_uni_R. The source study handled its data this way. Normalization of each sample was performed by random selection of 1 million high-quality reads, each carrying a distinct molecular identifier. Reads with shared molecular identifiers were discarded instead of being binned into consensus sequences. MiTCR, set to a Q25 quality threshold and the strictest error-elimination algorithm, was used for CDR3 identification, clonotype clustering and error correction. Lower-bound total TCR beta diversity was estimated with a nonparametric unseen species model using Euler transformation. TCRdb trimmed public reads at Q25 via fastp, called clones via MiXCR and kept in-frame beta chains. Rows are combined by CDR3 protein, so each entry shows the most common genes and DNA. The V and J calls were determined by TCRdb, not by the authors. The table for this sample lists about 720,000 distinct CDR3 sequences; roughly 25% of them were counted only once. Of the sample, 3% to 4% is held by the ten largest clones.

These same records also appear under a second study, on T cells of mothers and their children. The second source states: Nine systemically healthy Caucasian individuals served as donors, namely three mothers together with their six children. cDNA synthesis used all of the extracted RNA, with 1.5 ug of RNA in each 15 ul reaction. In the second PCR, the M1S primer added sample barcodes and 2-4 random nucleotides. Each mother yielded over 8.5 million TCR beta CDR3 reads and each child some 3 million reads. In both related and unrelated pairs, thymic selection shapes the output of TCR recombination in a similar way, with inherited differences having only a minor effect. Normalized repertoire overlap was always slightly but never significantly higher in related than unrelated mother-child pairs. Persistent microchimeric T cell clones were not detected, at a sensitivity of around 95 clones per million clonotypes. Deep NGS was used in the study to compare the TCR beta repertoires of mothers and children and to look for features that separate related mother-child pairs from unrelated individuals. The mean age was around 40 +/- 4 years for the mothers and approximately 11 +/- 4 years for the children. After adapter ligation was performed with NEBNext reagents, the libraries were sequenced on an Illumina HiSeq 2000 with 100+100 nt paired-end reads. Mother and child libraries were prepared a month apart and sequenced in separate runs to prevent cross-contamination. For each donor, somewhere between about 500,000 and 2,000,000 distinct TCR beta clonotypes were identified. Naive TCR beta clonotypes were estimated from low-frequency clonotypes matched to each donor's FACS-determined naive share, without sorting.

The TCR comes from a boy aged 5-17 years in good health. The chain is encoded by TRBV13 joined to TRBJ1-2; TRBD1 fits 8 bases in the junction. The material sequenced was blood. At the DNA level, the sequence is TGTGCCAGCAGCTCGGACAGGGTAGTTAACTATGGCTACACCTTC. It translates as CASSSDRVVNYGYTF.